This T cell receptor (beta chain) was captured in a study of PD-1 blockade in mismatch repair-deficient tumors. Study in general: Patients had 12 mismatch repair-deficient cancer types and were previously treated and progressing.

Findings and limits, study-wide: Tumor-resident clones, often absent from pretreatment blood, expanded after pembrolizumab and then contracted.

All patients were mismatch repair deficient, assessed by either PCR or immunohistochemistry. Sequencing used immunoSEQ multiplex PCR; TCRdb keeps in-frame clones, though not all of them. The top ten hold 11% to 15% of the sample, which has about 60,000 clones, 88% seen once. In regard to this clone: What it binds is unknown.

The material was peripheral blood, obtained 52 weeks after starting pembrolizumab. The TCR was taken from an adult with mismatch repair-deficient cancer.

The CDR3 here is CSVHRGATGELFF. The CDR3 nucleotides are TGCAGCGTGCACAGGGGGGCCACCGGGGAGCTGTTTTTT. The chain combines TRBV29-1 with TRBJ2-2; TRBD1 aligns across 8 bases. CDR3 length: 13 amino acids. Germline V gives CDR1 SQVTM, CDR2 ANQGSEA. The J segment lost 4 bases and the V segment lost 6 bases, leaving 4 bases of the junction unmatched.